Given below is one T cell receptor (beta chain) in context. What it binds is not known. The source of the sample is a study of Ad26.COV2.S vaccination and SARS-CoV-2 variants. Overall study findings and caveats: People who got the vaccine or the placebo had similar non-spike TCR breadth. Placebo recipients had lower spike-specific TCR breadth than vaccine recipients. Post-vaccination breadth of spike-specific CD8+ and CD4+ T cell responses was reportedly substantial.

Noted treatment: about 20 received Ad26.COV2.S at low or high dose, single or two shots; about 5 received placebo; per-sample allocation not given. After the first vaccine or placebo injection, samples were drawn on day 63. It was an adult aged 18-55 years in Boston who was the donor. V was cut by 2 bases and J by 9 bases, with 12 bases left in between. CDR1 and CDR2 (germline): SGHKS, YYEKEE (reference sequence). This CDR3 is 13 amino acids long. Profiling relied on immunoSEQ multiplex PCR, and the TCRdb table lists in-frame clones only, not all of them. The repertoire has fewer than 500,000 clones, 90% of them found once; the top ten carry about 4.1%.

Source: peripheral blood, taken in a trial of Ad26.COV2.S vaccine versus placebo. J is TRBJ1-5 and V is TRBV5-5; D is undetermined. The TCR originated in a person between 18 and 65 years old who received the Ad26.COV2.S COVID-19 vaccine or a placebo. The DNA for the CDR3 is TGTGCCAGCAGCTTATCCGGAAAGGGGCCCCAGCATTTT. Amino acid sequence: CASSLSGKGPQHF.